This T cell receptor beta chain was observed in a study of STAT5B mutations in CD4+ large granular lymphocyte leukemia. Assay used: immunoSEQ multiplex PCR; TCRdb lists only in-frame clones, some missing. The sample lists 35,000 to 40,000 clones, about four fifths seen once, with approximately 0.53% in the top ten. Comment on this clone: Its antigen is currently unknown.

Controls came from buffy coats of healthy blood donors. Study-level results: Without HLA matching, higher CD4+ than CD8+ T-LGLL clonality could reflect small sample size. Top patient clones used TRBV06 genes more often: 8/27 versus 2/35 in controls.

The trim removed 6 bases at V and 3 bases at J, leaving 14 bases unmatched. CDR1 SEHNR and CDR2 FQNEAQ come from the germline V gene (reference sequence). The CDR3 runs to 16 residues. The sequenced sample consisted of CD4+ T cells from blood buffy coats. This chain connects TRBV7-9 to TRBJ2-7; 7 nucleotides align to TRBD1. The sequence came from a human donor in good health. This CDR3 is CASRSWTGRPNYEQYF. DNA of the CDR3: TGTGCCAGCAGGTCATGGACAGGACGACCTAACTACGAGCAGTACTTC.